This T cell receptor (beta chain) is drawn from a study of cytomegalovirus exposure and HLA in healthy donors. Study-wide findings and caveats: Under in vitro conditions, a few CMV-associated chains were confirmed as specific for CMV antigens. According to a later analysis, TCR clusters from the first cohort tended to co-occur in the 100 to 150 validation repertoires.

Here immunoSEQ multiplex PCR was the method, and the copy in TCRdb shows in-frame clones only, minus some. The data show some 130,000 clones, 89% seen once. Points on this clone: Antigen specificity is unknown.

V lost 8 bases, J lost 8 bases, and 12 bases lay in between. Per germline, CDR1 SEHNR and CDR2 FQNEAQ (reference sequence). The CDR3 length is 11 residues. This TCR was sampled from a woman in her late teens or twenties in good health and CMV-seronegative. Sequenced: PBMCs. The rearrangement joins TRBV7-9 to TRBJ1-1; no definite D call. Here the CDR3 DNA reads TGTGCCAGCCACTCGGGGAGGGAAGCTTTCTTT. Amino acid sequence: CASHSGREAFF.